The 27 T cell receptor beta chains reported below all come from one sample, sequenced in a study of T cells and Merkel cell carcinoma outcomes. The protocol was immunoSEQ multiplex PCR, while the TCRdb copy is restricted to in-frame clones and leaves out a portion. The sample yields 15,000 to 25,000 clones, over 75% seen once. Sequencing was carried out using tumor tissue from Merkel cell carcinoma. The source is a human donor with Merkel cell carcinoma.

V is TRBV12-5 and J is TRBJ2-3; 7 positions match TRBD1. Germline loops: CDR1 LGHNT, CDR2 FRNRAP. Unmatched junction bases numbered 6, after V lost 3 bases and J lost 3 bases. The length of the CDR3 is 15 residues. CDR3 DNA: TGTGCTAGTGGTTTTGGGACAGCCGGTACAGATACGCAGTATTTT. Translation gives CASGFGTAGTDTQYF.

This chain joins TRBV13 and TRBJ2-1; D remains unclear. The CDR3 runs to 16 residues. In germline, CDR1 is PRHDT, CDR2 FYEKMQ (reference sequence). Trimming shortened V by 3 bases and J by 0 bases, and 12 bases separated the two germline ends. CDR3 DNA sequence: TGTGCCAGCAGCTTGTATCCGGAAAGCTCCTACAATGAGCAGTTCTTC. This codes for CASSLYPESSYNEQFF.

This chain joins TRBV11-3 and TRBJ1-1; D gene uncertain. Germline loops: CDR1 SGHNT, CDR2 YENEEA. The CDR3 is made up of 15 amino acids. V gave up 1 base and J gave up 5 bases, with 14 bases separating them. The CDR3, as DNA: TGTGCCAGCAGCTTAGGACGGGGAGGATGGACTGAAGCTTTCTTT. It translates to CASSLGRGGWTEAFF.

This chain joins TRBV15 and TRBJ2-3; D is uncertain. Germline CDR1 LNHNV, CDR2 YYDKDF (reference sequence). The CDR3 sequence is 12 residues long. V was cut by 0 bases and J by 10 bases, with 8 bases left in between. CDR3 DNA sequence: TGTGCCACCAGCAGAGATTTTAAATCGCAGTATTTT. This gives the protein CATSRDFKSQYF.

The chain joins TRBV15 to TRBJ2-3, with D perhaps given as TRBD1 or TRBD2 (5 bases each). Germline V gene sequence: CDR1 LNHNV, CDR2 YYDKDF (reference sequence). Trimming removed 7 bases at V and 4 bases at J, with 30 bases between. The CDR3 length is 19 residues. For the CDR3, the DNA is TGTGCCACCAACCCGATCTTTAATCCGGGGCCCATAGGAGCAGATACGCAGTATTTT. This sequence encodes CATNPIFNPGPIGADTQYF.

The V gene is TRBV5-1, the J gene TRBJ2-7, with TRBD2 matching over 7 bases. This CDR3 is 16 amino acids long. The germline CDR1 and CDR2 sequences are SGHRS and YFSETQ. The V segment lost 4 bases and the J segment 2 bases; nucleotides outside the gene matches: 12. As DNA, the CDR3 is TGCGCCAGCAGCCCGCTTGGACTAGGTCGACCCTACGAGCAGTACTTC. Translation gives CASSPLGLGRPYEQYF.

The V gene is TRBV5-1, the J gene TRBJ2-1, with 9 positions matching TRBD2. Germline V CDR1 and CDR2: SGHRS, YFSETQ. J was trimmed by 7 bases and V by 0 bases; bases with no gene match: 5. This CDR3 is built from 15 residues. The CDR3 DNA follows: TGCGCCAGCAGCTTGGTACTAGCGGGCCTGAATGAGCAGTTCTTC. Encoded protein: CASSLVLAGLNEQFF.

The chain carries TRBV5-1 and TRBJ2-7; no reliable D call. The CDR3 is made up of 14 amino acids. CDR1 and CDR2 (germline): SGHRS, YFSETQ. V lost 5 bases and J lost 5, with 17 bases in between. CDR3 nucleotide sequence: TGCGCCAGCAGACTCTCAAGGCAGATCCACGAGCAGTACTTC. Translation gives CASRLSRQIHEQYF.

The chain carries TRBV5-5 and TRBJ1-1; 7 nucleotides line up with TRBD1. With 4 bases clipped from V and 3 bases from J, the junction kept 6 bases outside the gene matches. The CDR3 contains 14 residues. CDR1 is SGHKS, CDR2 YYEKEE, per germline (reference sequence). The CDR3 sequence is CASSRRGTDTEAFF. In nucleotides, the CDR3 is TGTGCCAGCAGCCGCAGGGGGACGGACACTGAAGCTTTCTTT. Looking up the rest from reference TRBV5-5 and TRBJ1-1 gives the full variable domain: DAGVTQSPTHLIKTRGQQVTLRCSPISGHKSVSWYQQVLGQGPQFIFQYYEKEERGRGNFPDRFSARQFPNYSSELNVNALLLGDSALYLCASSRRGTDTEAFFGQGTRLTVV.

This clone was counted a single time. The V gene is TRBV28, the J gene TRBJ1-2, with 7 bases matching TRBD1. The trim removed 3 bases at V and 0 bases at J, leaving 19 bases unmatched. CDR1 and CDR2 from the germline V gene are MDHEN and SYDVKM. The CDR3 has 20 residues. CDR3 nucleotides: TGTGCCAGCAGTTTTTATAGGGTGCACAGGGGCGGCAGAGCTAACTATGGCTACACCTTC. It codes for CASSFYRVHRGGRANYGYTF.

This rearrangement joins TRBV30 to TRBJ2-1; 11 nucleotides align to TRBD2. The CDR3 has 13 residues. Unmatched junction bases numbered 2, after V lost 6 bases and J lost 4 bases. Germline assignment: CDR1 GTSNPN and CDR2 SVGIG (reference sequence). The CDR3 region has the DNA TGTGCCTGCAGGACTAGCGGGTACAATGAGCAGTTCTTC. Translation: CACRTSGYNEQFF.

This clone appeared once. The rearrangement joins TRBV7-6 to TRBJ1-2; 8 bases are a match to TRBD1. The V segment lost 0 bases and the J segment 4 bases; nucleotides outside the gene matches: 10. Per germline, CDR1 SGHVS and CDR2 FNYEAQ. This CDR3 is built from 17 residues. The CDR3 DNA follows: TGTGCCAGCAGCTTAGCGCCCGGTGACAGGGGACCCTATGGCTACACCTTC. It codes for CASSLAPGDRGPYGYTF.

The genes are TRBV29-1 and TRBJ1-1; D call uncertain. V lost 1 base, J lost 0 bases, and 9 bases lay in between. There are 14 residues in the CDR3. Germline V CDR1 and CDR2: SQVTM, ANQGSEA. The CDR3 nucleotides read TGCAGCGTTGAAGGCGGTATTGTGAACACTGAAGCTTTCTTT. Its protein product is CSVEGGIVNTEAFF.

This clone was seen only a few times. The chain joins TRBV15 to TRBJ1-5; D might be TRBD1 (5 bases). Per the germline V gene, CDR1 is LNHNV and CDR2 is YYDKDF (reference sequence). This CDR3 is built from 15 residues. Between the trimmed V and J ends, which lost 1 base and 0 bases, there was a span of 7 bases. The CDR3 reads CATSRAGHSNQPQHF. CDR3 nucleotide sequence: TGTGCCACCAGCAGAGCGGGGCATAGCAATCAGCCCCAGCATTTT.

This clone was seen once. The chain uses TRBV9 and TRBJ2-1; TRBD2 aligns across 7 bases. The CDR3 is 15 residues long. Trimming cost V 0 bases and J 7 bases; bases outside gene matches: 7. Germline assignment: CDR1 SGDLS and CDR2 YYNGEE. CDR3 in DNA: TGTGCCAGCAGCGTAGGGTCTAGCGGTGGGAATGAGCAGTTCTTC. Its protein product is CASSVGSSGGNEQFF.

In this sample, this clone turned up a few times. Here the CDR3 reads CASSPWRDTQYF. In nucleotides, the CDR3 is TGTGCCAGCAGCCCATGGCGGGATACGCAGTATTTT. The V call is TRBV7-6, the J call TRBJ2-3, with D uncertain. CDR1 and CDR2 (germline): SGHVS, FNYEAQ. The CDR3 runs 12 residues. The germline V and J ends were trimmed by 5 bases and 6 bases, with 9 bases remaining between them.

This clone came up a few times. The rearrangement joins TRBV9 to TRBJ1-4, with D possibly being TRBD1 (6 bases). CDR1 and CDR2 from the germline V gene are SGDLS and YYNGEE. This CDR3 has 14 residues. Trimming removed 4 bases at V and 9 bases at J, with 16 bases between. In DNA form, the CDR3 reads TGTGCCAGCAGCCCGACTCTGGGGACACAAAAACTGTTTTTT. Its protein is CASSPTLGTQKLFF.

J is TRBJ2-7 and V is TRBV9; no reliable D call. Germline V lookup: CDR1 SGDLS, CDR2 YYNGEE. V was pared by 0 bases and J by 7 bases, with 8 bases between. CDR3 size: 12 residues. The CDR3 bases are TGTGCCAGCAGCGTAGATAATTCGGAGCAGTACTTC. Translation gives CASSVDNSEQYF.

This rearrangement joins TRBV6-6 to TRBJ2-1; D ambiguous. The CDR3 length is 11 residues. Germline lookup yields CDR1 MNHNY and CDR2 SVGAGI (reference sequence). Deletions cut 0 bases from V and 6 bases from J, with 0 bases between. The chain's CDR3 is CASSYSNEQFF. The CDR3 coding sequence is TGTGCCAGCAGTTACTCCAATGAGCAGTTCTTC.

The chain recombines TRBV5-1 with TRBJ1-2, with a possible D match to TRBD1 (5 bases). The germline V and J ends were trimmed by 4 bases and 7 bases, with 11 bases remaining between them. Germline V gene lookup returns CDR1 SGHRS and CDR2 YFSETQ. The CDR3 sequence is 12 residues long. The CDR3 DNA sequence: TGCGCCAGCAGCCACTGGGGCACTGGCTACACCTTC. It encodes CASSHWGTGYTF. Complete variable domain (other parts from reference TRBV5-1 and TRBJ1-2): KAGVTQTPRYLIKTRGQQVTLSCSPISGHRSVSWYQQTPGQGLQFLFEYFSETQRNKGNFPGRFSGRQFSNSRSEMNVSTLELGDSALYLCASSHWGTGYTFGSGTRLTVV.

The chain uses TRBV5-4 and TRBJ1-1; D remains ambiguous. The CDR3 is 13 residues long. V lost 1 base, J lost 6 bases, and 10 bases lay in between. The germline V gene encodes CDR1 SGHNT and CDR2 YYREEE (reference sequence). The CDR3: CASSLSPGSEAFF. The CDR3 nucleotides are TGTGCCAGCAGCTTGTCCCCGGGCTCTGAAGCTTTCTTT.

J is TRBJ2-3 and V is TRBV7-3; TRBD2 agrees at 8 bases. The CDR3 length is 16 residues. J lost 2 bases, V lost 3 bases, and 7 bases had no gene match. Germline V CDR1 and CDR2: SGHTA, FQGTGA. The CDR3 nucleotides are TGTGCCAGCAGCTTTGACCGGGGGGGCTTCACAGATACGCAGTATTTT. Protein sequence: CASSFDRGGFTDTQYF.

The CDR3 sequence is CASTSWGLAANTQYF. The CDR3 DNA is TGTGCCAGCACGAGTTGGGGACTAGCGGCTAATACGCAGTATTTT. This chain joins TRBV25-1 and TRBJ2-3, with 11 bases aligning to TRBD2. The CDR3 loop spans 15 amino acids. Germline V gene sequence: CDR1 MGHDK, CDR2 SYGVNS. Trimming at V came to 7 bases and at J to 7 bases, leaving 10 bases not matched to a gene.

The J gene is TRBJ2-7, the V gene TRBV7-2; the D call may be TRBD1 or TRBD2 (5 bases each). Per germline, CDR1 SGHTA and CDR2 FQGNSA. This CDR3 has 19 residues. CDR3 coding DNA: TGTGCGATTACCAGCCCCTCCGGGAATGTAAGGGACCCTTACTACGAGCAGTACTTC. Protein: CAITSPSGNVRDPYYEQYF.

The V and J genes are TRBV27 and TRBJ2-7, with 12 positions matching TRBD2. The CDR3 is made up of 15 amino acids. The germline V gene encodes CDR1 MNHEY and CDR2 SMNVEV (reference sequence). V was clipped by 7 bases and J by 6 bases; unmatched bases: 10. The CDR3, as DNA: TGTGCCAGCATTCATCTAGCGGGAGGGGTCTTCGAGCAGTACTTC. Protein: CASIHLAGGVFEQYF.

The chain employs TRBV7-9 and TRBJ2-7; TRBD2 might be the D (5 bases). The CDR3 loop spans 16 amino acids. In germline, CDR1 is SEHNR, CDR2 FQNEAQ (reference sequence). V lost 1 base and J lost 2, with 15 bases in between. The CDR3 reads CASSLGPGIRPYEQYF. The CDR3, as DNA: TGTGCCAGCAGCTTAGGGCCCGGGATCAGACCCTACGAGCAGTACTTC.

The rearrangement joins TRBV7-2 to TRBJ2-5; no definite D call. V was cut by 1 base and J by 7 bases, with 7 bases left in between. Germline-derived CDR1 and CDR2 are SGHTA and FQGNSA. The CDR3 contains 12 residues. CDR3 loop: CASSLDSGTQYF. The CDR3 region has the DNA TGTGCCAGCAGCTTAGACAGTGGGACCCAGTACTTC.